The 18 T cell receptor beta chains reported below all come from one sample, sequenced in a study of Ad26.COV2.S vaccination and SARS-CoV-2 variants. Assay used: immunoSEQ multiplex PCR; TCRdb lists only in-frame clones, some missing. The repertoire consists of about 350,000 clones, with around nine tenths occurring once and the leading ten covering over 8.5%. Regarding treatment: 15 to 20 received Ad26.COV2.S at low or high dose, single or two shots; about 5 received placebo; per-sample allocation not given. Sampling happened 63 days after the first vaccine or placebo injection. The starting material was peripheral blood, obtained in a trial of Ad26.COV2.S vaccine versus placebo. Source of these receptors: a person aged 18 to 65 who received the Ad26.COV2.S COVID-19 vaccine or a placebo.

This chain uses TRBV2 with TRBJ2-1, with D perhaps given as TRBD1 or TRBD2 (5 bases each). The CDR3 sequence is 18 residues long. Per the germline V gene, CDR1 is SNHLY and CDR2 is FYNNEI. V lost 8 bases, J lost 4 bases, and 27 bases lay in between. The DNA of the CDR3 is TGTGCCAGCCTTATTCCGGGGACCCATTCTACCCCTTACAATGAGCAGTTCTTC. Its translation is CASLIPGTHSTPYNEQFF.

The DNA of the CDR3 is TGTGCCAGCAGTGAGGGGTACGCCTACGAGCAGTACTTC. It yields the protein CASSEGYAYEQYF. This chain links TRBV27 with TRBJ2-7; D could derive from TRBD1 or TRBD2 (5 bases each). Germline V gene data show CDR1 as MNHEY and CDR2 as SMNVEV (reference sequence). V was shortened by 5 bases and J by 2 bases, with 10 bases between the two germline ends. The CDR3 covers 13 residues.

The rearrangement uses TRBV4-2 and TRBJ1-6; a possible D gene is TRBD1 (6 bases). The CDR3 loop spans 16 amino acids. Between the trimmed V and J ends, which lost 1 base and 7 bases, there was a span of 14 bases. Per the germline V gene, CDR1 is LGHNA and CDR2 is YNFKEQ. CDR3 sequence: CASSQASGGANSPLHF. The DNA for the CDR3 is TGTGCCAGCAGCCAAGCATCGGGGGGCGCGAATTCACCCCTCCACTTT.

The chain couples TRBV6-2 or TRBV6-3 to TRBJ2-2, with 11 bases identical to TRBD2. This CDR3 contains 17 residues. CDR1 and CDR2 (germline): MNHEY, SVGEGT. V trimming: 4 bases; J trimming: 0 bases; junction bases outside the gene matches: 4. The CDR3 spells CASSLAGGTPNTGELFF. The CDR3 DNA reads TGTGCCAGCAGTTTAGCGGGAGGGACCCCGAACACCGGGGAGCTGTTTTTT.

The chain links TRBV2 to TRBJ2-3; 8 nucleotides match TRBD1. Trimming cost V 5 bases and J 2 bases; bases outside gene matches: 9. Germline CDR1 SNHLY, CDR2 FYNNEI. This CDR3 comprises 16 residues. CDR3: CASSTQGARITDTQYF. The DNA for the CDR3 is TGTGCCAGCAGTACCCAGGGGGCGCGGATCACAGATACGCAGTATTTT.

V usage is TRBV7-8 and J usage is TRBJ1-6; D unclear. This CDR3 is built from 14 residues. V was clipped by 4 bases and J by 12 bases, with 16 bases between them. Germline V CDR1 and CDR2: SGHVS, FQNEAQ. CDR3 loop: CASSSRSITQPLHF. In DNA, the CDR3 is TGTGCCAGCAGCTCGAGGAGCATCACGCAACCCCTCCACTTT.

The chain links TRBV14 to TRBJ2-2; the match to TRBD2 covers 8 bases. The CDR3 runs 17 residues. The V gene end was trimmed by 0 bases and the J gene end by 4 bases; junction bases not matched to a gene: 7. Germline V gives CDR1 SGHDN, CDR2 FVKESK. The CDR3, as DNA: TGTGCCAGCAGCCAAGATAGCGGGACGGTACTCACCGGGGAGCTGTTTTTT. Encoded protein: CASSQDSGTVLTGELFF.

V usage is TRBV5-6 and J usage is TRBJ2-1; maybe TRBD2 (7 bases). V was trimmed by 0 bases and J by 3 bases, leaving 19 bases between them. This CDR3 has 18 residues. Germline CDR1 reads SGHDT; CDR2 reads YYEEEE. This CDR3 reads CASSLAQGSGTIYNEQFF. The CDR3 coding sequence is TGTGCCAGCAGCTTGGCGCAGGGGAGCGGGACGATCTACAATGAGCAGTTCTTC. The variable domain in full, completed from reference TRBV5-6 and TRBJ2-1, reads DAGVTQSPTHLIKTRGQQVTLRCSPKSGHDTVSWYQQALGQGPQFIFQYYEEEERQRGNFPDRFSGHQFPNYSSELNVNALLLGDSALYLCASSLAQGSGTIYNEQFFGPGTRLTVL.

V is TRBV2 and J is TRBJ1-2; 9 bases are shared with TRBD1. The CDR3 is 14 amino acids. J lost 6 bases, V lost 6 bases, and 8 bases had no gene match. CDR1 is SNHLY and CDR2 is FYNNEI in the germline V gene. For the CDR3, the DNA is TGTGCCAGCAGAGACATACAGGGGGCAGATGGCTACACCTTC. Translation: CASRDIQGADGYTF.

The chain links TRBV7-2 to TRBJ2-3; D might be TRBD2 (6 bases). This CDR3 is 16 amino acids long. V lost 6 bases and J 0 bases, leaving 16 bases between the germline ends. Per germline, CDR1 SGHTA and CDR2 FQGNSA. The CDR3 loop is CASSHQRTISTDTQYF. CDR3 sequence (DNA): TGTGCCAGCAGTCATCAGCGGACTATTAGCACAGATACGCAGTATTTT.

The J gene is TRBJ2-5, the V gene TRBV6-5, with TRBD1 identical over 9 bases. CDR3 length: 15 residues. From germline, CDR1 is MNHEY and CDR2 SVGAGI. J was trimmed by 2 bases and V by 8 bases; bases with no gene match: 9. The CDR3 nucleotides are TGTGCCAGCGATCTGGACAGGGGCCAACAAGAGACCCAGTACTTC. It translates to CASDLDRGQQETQYF.

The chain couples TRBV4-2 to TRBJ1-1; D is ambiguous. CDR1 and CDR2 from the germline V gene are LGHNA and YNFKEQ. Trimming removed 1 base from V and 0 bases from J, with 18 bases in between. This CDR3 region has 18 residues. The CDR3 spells CASSQAPPTLIMNTEAFF. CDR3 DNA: TGTGCCAGCAGCCAAGCCCCCCCGACACTCATTATGAACACTGAAGCTTTCTTT.

CDR3: CASSIAHGGTEAFF. The CDR3 DNA reads TGTGCCAGTAGTATTGCACACGGGGGCACTGAAGCTTTCTTT. The V and J genes are TRBV19 and TRBJ1-1; D perhaps matches TRBD1 (5 bases). Germline values: CDR1 LNHDA, CDR2 SQIVND (reference sequence). CDR3 size: 14 residues. Trimming stripped 3 bases from V and 4 bases from J, with 12 bases between. Full variable domain (remainder filled in from reference TRBV19 and TRBJ1-1): DGGITQSPKYLFRKEGQNVTLSCEQNLNHDAMYWYRQDPGQGLRLIYYSQIVNDFQKGDIAEGYSVSREKKESFPLTVTSAQKNPTAFYLCASSIAHGGTEAFFGQGTRLTVV.

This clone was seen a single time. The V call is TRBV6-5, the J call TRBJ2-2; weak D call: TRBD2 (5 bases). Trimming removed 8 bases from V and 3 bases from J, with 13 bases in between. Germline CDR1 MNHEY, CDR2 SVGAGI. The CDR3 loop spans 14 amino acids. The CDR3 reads CASGKVGDTGELFF. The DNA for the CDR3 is TGTGCCAGCGGCAAGGTCGGGGACACCGGGGAGCTGTTTTTT.

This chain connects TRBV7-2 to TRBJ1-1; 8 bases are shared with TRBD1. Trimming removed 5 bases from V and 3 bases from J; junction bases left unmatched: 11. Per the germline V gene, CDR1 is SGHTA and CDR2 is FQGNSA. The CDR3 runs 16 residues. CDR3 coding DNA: TGTGCCAGCAGCCTAGTTCGGGCAGGGGGCTACACTGAAGCTTTCTTT. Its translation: CASSLVRAGGYTEAFF.

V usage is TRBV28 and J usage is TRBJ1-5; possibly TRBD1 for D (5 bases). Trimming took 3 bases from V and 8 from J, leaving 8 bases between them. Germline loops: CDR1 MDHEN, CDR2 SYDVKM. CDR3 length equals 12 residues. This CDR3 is CASSFGGEPQHF. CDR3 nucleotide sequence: TGTGCCAGCAGTTTCGGGGGTGAGCCCCAGCATTTT.

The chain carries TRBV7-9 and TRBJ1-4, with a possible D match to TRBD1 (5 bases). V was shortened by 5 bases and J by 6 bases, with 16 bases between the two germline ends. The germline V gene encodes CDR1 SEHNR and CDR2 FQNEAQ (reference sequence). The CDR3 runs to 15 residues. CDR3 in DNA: TGTGCCAGCAGCCCCGTCTTGGTAGGGGATGAAAAACTGTTTTTT. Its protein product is CASSPVLVGDEKLFF.

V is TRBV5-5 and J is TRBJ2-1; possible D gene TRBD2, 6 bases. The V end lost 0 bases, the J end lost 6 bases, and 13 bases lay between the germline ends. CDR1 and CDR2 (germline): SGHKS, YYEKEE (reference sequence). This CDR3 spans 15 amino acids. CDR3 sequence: CASSLVGTPFNEQFF. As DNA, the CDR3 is TGTGCCAGCAGCTTGGTCGGGACTCCGTTCAATGAGCAGTTCTTC. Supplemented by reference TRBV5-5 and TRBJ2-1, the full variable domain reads DAGVTQSPTHLIKTRGQQVTLRCSPISGHKSVSWYQQVLGQGPQFIFQYYEKEERGRGNFPDRFSARQFPNYSSELNVNALLLGDSALYLCASSLVGTPFNEQFFGPGTRLTVL.